Detailed here is one T cell receptor beta chain. Gene names denote mouse genes. The CDR3 goes on 1 residue after the read ends, and that part is filled in from the germline J gene. This sample was included in a study of tissue T cells after allogeneic stem cell transplantation. Documented time point: mouse harvest day 14 after allogeneic transplant. Tail vein injection delivered 10^7 T-cell-depleted bone marrow cells and 10^6 splenic CD5+ T cells. Mice had MHC-mismatched B6 into BALB/c GVHD, sampled day 7 or 14. The V segment lost 0 bases and the J segment 1 base; nucleotides outside the gene matches: 0. The germline V gene has CDR1 SGHLS and CDR2 HYDKME. There are 15 residues in the CDR3. Produced via immunoSEQ multiplex PCR; TCRdb's table is partial and in-frame only. The sample contains some 4,000 clones, more than 45% of which appear only once.

The receptor was isolated from a female BALB/c mouse given C57BL/6 T cells with graft-versus-host disease after an allogeneic hematopoietic cell transplant. The chain joins TRBV12-2 to TRBJ1-4, with TRBD1 matching 8 bases. Input material: lymph node tissue. The part of the CDR3 DNA that was read is TGTGCCAGCTCTCTCGACAGGGGTTCCAACGAAAGATTATTT. Translation: CASSLDRGSNERLF. The full CDR3 sequence reads CASSLDRGSNERLFF. Together with reference TRBV12-2 and TRBJ1-4, the CDR3 gives the full variable domain: NSGVVQSPRYIIKGKGERSILKCIPISGHLSVAWYQQTQGQELKFFIQHYDKMERDKGNLPSRFSVQQFDDYHSEMNMSALELEDSAVYFCASSLDRGSNERLFFGHGTKLSVL.